These 11 T cell receptor beta chains were sequenced from one sample in a study of naive CD8 T cells in extremely preterm neonates. Sequenced by immunoSEQ multiplex PCR; TCRdb stores in-frame clones only, minus some. The sample contains approximately 6,500 clones, around 98% of which appear only once. The sequenced material came from naive CD8+ T cells from blood. These receptors all stem from a human donor in good health.

CDR3 protein: CASSLTTGPPYEQYF. In DNA, the CDR3 is TGCGCCAGCAGCTTGACGACAGGGCCACCCTACGAGCAGTACTTC. This sequence joins TRBV5-1 and TRBJ2-7; 7 bases align to TRBD1. The CDR3 totals 15 residues. Trimming took 1 base from V and 2 from J; bases not matched to a gene: 6. From germline, CDR1 is SGHRS and CDR2 YFSETQ.

The chain is built from TRBV27 and TRBJ1-1, with 7 bases fitting TRBD1. J gave up 3 bases and V 4 bases, and 8 bases lay outside the gene matches. Germline-derived CDR1 and CDR2 are MNHEY and SMNVEV (reference sequence). This CDR3 contains 15 residues. This chain's CDR3 is CASSSRTGEYTEAFF. The CDR3 DNA reads as TGTGCCAGCAGTTCAAGGACAGGCGAATACACTGAAGCTTTCTTT.

This chain uses TRBV10-2 with TRBJ2-3; D ambiguous. The germline V gene encodes CDR1 WSHSY and CDR2 SAAADI. This CDR3 has 16 residues. V dropped 2 bases and J dropped 0 bases, with 12 bases sitting between them. The CDR3 sequence: CASSEESETSTDTQYF. The DNA for the CDR3 is TGCGCCAGCAGTGAGGAGAGTGAAACTAGCACAGATACGCAGTATTTT.

This rearrangement joins TRBV11-2 to TRBJ2-3; D remains ambiguous. Between the trimmed V and J ends, which lost 5 bases and 2 bases, there was a span of 2 bases. The CDR3 has 11 residues. Germline V lookup: CDR1 SGHAT, CDR2 FQNNGV. The CDR3 region is CASSLTDTQYF. CDR3 nucleotides: TGTGCCAGCAGCCTCACAGATACGCAGTATTTT. The whole variable domain, filled in from reference TRBV11-2 and TRBJ2-3, reads EAGVAQSPRYKIIEKRQSVAFWCNPISGHATLYWYQQILGQGPKLLIQFQNNGVVDDSQLPKDRFSAERLKGVDSTLKIQPAKLEDSAVYLCASSLTDTQYFGPGTRLTVL.

This chain uses TRBV5-1 with TRBJ2-1, with D possibly TRBD2 on 6 matching bases. Germline CDR1 reads SGHRS; CDR2 reads YFSETQ. Trimming removed 1 base from V and 0 bases from J, with 17 bases in between. There are 18 residues in the CDR3. The CDR3 loop reads CASSLSASDLSSYNEQFF. CDR3 nucleotides: TGCGCCAGCAGCTTGTCTGCTAGCGACTTATCCTCCTACAATGAGCAGTTCTTC.

CDR3 nucleotide sequence: TGTGCCAGCAGGGACCGGGACAGGGGATACTACGAGCAGTACTTC. Amino acid sequence: CASRDRDRGYYEQYF. V gene TRBV6-5 combines with J gene TRBJ2-7, with 10 bases fitting TRBD1. The CDR3 runs 15 residues. The ends lost 6 bases at V and 3 bases at J; junction bases unmatched: 8. Germline CDR1 MNHEY, CDR2 SVGAGI.

This clone was counted once. J is TRBJ1-4 and V is TRBV18; tentatively, D is TRBD1 (5 bases). The CDR3 consists of 16 residues. Looked up from germline, CDR1 is KGHSH and CDR2 is LQKENI. The germline V and J ends were trimmed by 3 bases and 6 bases, with 17 bases remaining between them. CDR3 in amino acids: CASSPRQGADDEKLFF. CDR3 DNA sequence: TGTGCCAGCTCACCGCGACAAGGGGCAGATGATGAAAAACTGTTTTTT. Together with reference TRBV18 and TRBJ1-4, the CDR3 gives the full variable domain: NAGVMQNPRHLVRRRGQEARLRCSPMKGHSHVYWYRQLPEEGLKFMVYLQKENIIDESGMPKERFSAEFPKEGPSILRIQQVVRGDSAAYFCASSPRQGADDEKLFFGSGTQLSVL.

The chain couples TRBV5-1 to TRBJ2-5; TRBD2 matches at 16 bases. The V gene end was trimmed by 4 bases and the J gene end by 4 bases; junction bases not matched to a gene: 7. Looked up from germline, CDR1 is SGHRS and CDR2 is YFSETQ. The CDR3 contains 17 residues. CDR3 sequence (DNA): TGCGCCAGCAGCCTCGGGACTAGCGGGAGGGCAGTAGAGACCCAGTACTTC. This sequence encodes CASSLGTSGRAVETQYF.

J is TRBJ1-5 and V is TRBV13; D is ambiguous. Germline loops: CDR1 PRHDT, CDR2 FYEKMQ (reference sequence). The CDR3 consists of 14 residues. The V gene lost 8 bases and the J gene lost 4 bases, with 15 bases spanning the gap. The CDR3 DNA reads TGTGCCAGCTGCGCCGGTCCCGGGAATCAGCCCCAGCATTTT. Translating gives CASCAGPGNQPQHF.

Written as DNA, the CDR3 is TGTGCCAGCAGCTTAGGGGACAGGGACCATGAGCAGTTCTTC. Translating it yields CASSLGDRDHEQFF. The J gene is TRBJ2-1, the V gene TRBV13; 8 bases are shared with TRBD1. Germline CDR1 and CDR2: PRHDT and FYEKMQ (reference sequence). This CDR3 has 14 residues. V lost 0 bases, J lost 8 bases, and 3 bases stayed unmatched.

CDR3 sequence (DNA): TGCGCCAGCAGCGAAAGTAGCGGGCGAGATTACGAGCAGTACTTC. Protein sequence: CASSESSGRDYEQYF. The rearrangement joins TRBV10-1 to TRBJ2-7; 7 bases match TRBD2. The germline gives CDR1 WNHNN, CDR2 SYGVQD (reference sequence). The junction had 12 bases not matched to a gene; V was cut back by 6 bases and J by 4 bases. The CDR3 has 15 residues.